The clone carrying this T cell receptor beta chain has at least ten counts. Its antigen is still unknown. With V trimmed by 2 bases and J by 4 bases, 10 bases remained unmatched. CDR1 MNHNS and CDR2 SASEGT come from the germline V gene. The CDR3 has 17 residues. This specimen comes from a study of early T cells in non-severe SARS-CoV-2 infection. Regarding the study as a whole: Matching with VDJdb favored anti-spike CD8 responses (missing private and CD4 specificities).

TCRdb reprocessed the 5' RACE reads via MiXCR and lists one record per CDR3 protein. The repertoire holds some 40,000 distinct CDR3 sequences, with approximately 6.1% as singletons. This receptor was identified in an adult who was a healthcare worker with PCR-confirmed SARS-CoV-2 infection or an uninfected control (not recorded which). The chain carries TRBV6-1 and TRBJ1-2, with TRBD1 matching 10 bases. The sample was whole blood, taken at baseline. CDR3 sequence: CASSELLRTGGTYGYTF. In DNA, the CDR3 is TGTGCCAGCAGTGAATTGCTTCGGACAGGGGGGACCTATGGCTACACCTTC.